This TCR beta chain came from a study of human T cells and chemical hapten exposure. The overall study: Alopecia areata, totalis and universalis patients, mostly female, were included. Study-wide points: TCRs at a frequency above 1 in 1000 stayed unchanged with DPC sensitization. Clustering by CDR3 similarity yielded significantly more large clusters from expanded TCRs than controls.

Noted time point: pre-sensitization, week 0. Described treatment: therapeutic diphenylcyclopropenone sensitization with weekly scalp DPC. The CDR3 covers 17 residues. Germline V gene data show CDR1 as LNHDA and CDR2 as SQIVND (reference sequence). The ends lost 4 bases at V and 9 bases at J; junction bases unmatched: 13. This clonotype was observed a handful of times. What it binds is not known. Library preparation tagged each individual cDNA molecule with a unique molecular identifier. TCRdb recomputed calls from the RACE reads with MiXCR, one row per CDR3 protein. The data contain some 300,000 distinct CDR3 sequences, 5.5% of them singletons.

The sample was whole blood, taken in connection with sensitization to the hapten diphenylcyclopropenone (DPC). This chain uses TRBV19 with TRBJ2-1, with TRBD2 matching 12 bases. This clonotype was sampled from a woman in her late teens or twenties with alopecia areata. Some clones in this sample may be carry-over from other donors' samples. The CDR3 region has the DNA TGTGCCAGTAGTAAGATCTTCGCTAGCGGGGGGGTTGGTGAGCAGTTCTTC. Its translation: CASSKIFASGGVGEQFF.